Here is one T cell receptor (beta chain) with its context. Its antigen is as yet unknown. Trimming left V 3 bases short and J 4 bases short, with 9 bases between. This CDR3 is built from 14 residues. Germline lookup yields CDR1 LNHDA and CDR2 SQIVND (reference sequence). The data belong to a study of T cell responses to AZD1222 COVID-19 vaccine. Notes on the study in general: Donors skewed white British and female; clonal diversity was possibly underestimated.

This table comes from immunoSEQ multiplex PCR, and its TCRdb copy is limited to in-frame clones, with some not included. The sample lists roughly 170,000 clones; about 90% were seen once. The receptor comes from an adult in good health. This sequence joins TRBV19 and TRBJ2-2; D is possibly TRBD1 or TRBD2 (5 bases each). The specimen comprised peripheral blood, sampled on day 0 of AZD1222 vaccination. CDR3 loop: CASSIAGATGELFF. CDR3 bases: TGTGCCAGTAGTATCGCCGGGGCCACCGGGGAGCTGTTTTTT. Supplemented by reference TRBV19 and TRBJ2-2, the full variable domain reads DGGITQSPKYLFRKEGQNVTLSCEQNLNHDAMYWYRQDPGQGLRLIYYSQIVNDFQKGDIAEGYSVSREKKESFPLTVTSAQKNPTAFYLCASSIAGATGELFFGEGSRLTVL.